Sequencing of this T cell receptor beta chain was carried out in a study of T cell changes during pregnancy in multiple sclerosis. This CDR3 has 11 residues. Trimming shortened V by 10 bases and J by 7 bases, and 10 bases separated the two germline ends. CDR1 and CDR2 (germline): SSHAT, FNYEAQ (reference sequence). Sequenced by immunoSEQ multiplex PCR; TCRdb stores in-frame clones only, minus some. This table holds about 70,000 clones, about nine tenths found once. The receptor was isolated from a female donor with multiple sclerosis, enrolled in a pregnancy study. Source: peripheral blood, taken in the first trimester of pregnancy. The chain links TRBV7-7 to TRBJ1-4, with D unclear. The CDR3 protein is CATPSGEKLFF. DNA for the CDR3: TGTGCCACCCCGAGTGGTGAAAAACTGTTTTTT.